This entry lists 19 T cell receptor beta chains sequenced from one sample in a study of T-cell reconstitution after alpha-beta-depleted transplantation in children. Findings of the study overall: It was newly produced T cells that mostly accounted for T-cell counts and diversity one year after transplant.

Their antigen targets remain unknown. Molecular barcoding with unique molecular identifiers was used for the TCRbeta library. Each CDR3 protein gets one entry after TCRdb re-called the PCR reads with MiXCR. The top ten hold approximately 8.2% of the sample, which has fewer than 350,000 distinct CDR3 sequences, 7.5% to 9% seen once. Sequences were derived from peripheral blood, sampled 360 days after TCRalphabeta/CD19-depleted stem cell transplant. These TCRs come from a female patient aged 2 to 10 who had a stem cell transplant for Fanconi anemia, so the T cells may come from the graft donor.

This clonotype was seen at least ten times. V and J are TRBV6-5 and TRBJ2-2; D may be TRBD1 (5 bases). Per germline, CDR1 MNHEY and CDR2 SVGAGI. Trimming shortened V by 2 bases and J by 4 bases, and 14 bases separated the two germline ends. This CDR3 comprises 16 residues. Here the CDR3 DNA reads TGTGCCAGCAGTTACGGGTTGGGGCCGAGCACCGGGGAGCTGTTTTTT. Its translation: CASSYGLGPSTGELFF.

This clonotype was observed a handful of times. The chain has TRBV2 and TRBJ1-5; 7 bases fit TRBD1. V trimming: 4 bases; J trimming: 6 bases; junction bases outside the gene matches: 9. The CDR3 consists of 15 residues. Germline assignment: CDR1 SNHLY and CDR2 FYNNEI. CDR3 in DNA: TGTGCCAGCAGTGCAGACAGGGTAGTGGGTCAGCCCCAGCATTTT. Amino acid sequence: CASSADRVVGQPQHF.

This clonotype has at least ten counts. The chain has TRBV12-3 or TRBV12-4 and TRBJ2-5; 10 nucleotides line up with TRBD2. The CDR3 covers 17 residues. V lost 6 bases, J lost 1 base, and 11 bases stayed unmatched. The CDR3 is CASSLGLAGVLQETQYF. CDR3 DNA sequence: TGTGCCAGCAGCCTGGGTCTAGCGGGGGTCCTCCAAGAGACCCAGTACTTC.

The table lists this clonotype with a few counts. The chain is built from TRBV2 and TRBJ2-4, with D maybe TRBD1 (6 bases). This CDR3 spans 14 amino acids. Germline values: CDR1 SNHLY, CDR2 FYNNEI. With 4 bases removed from V and 5 bases from J, the gap between germline ends came to 12 bases. As DNA, the CDR3 is TGTGCCAGCAGTGGGAAGTCAGGGGAAAACATTCAGTACTTC. Encoded protein: CASSGKSGENIQYF. The full variable domain, completed using reference TRBV2 and TRBJ2-4, is EPEVTQTPSHQVTQMGQEVILRCVPISNHLYFYWYRQILGQKVEFLVSFYNNEISEKSEIFDDQFSVERPDGSNFTLKIRSTKLEDSAMYFCASSGKSGENIQYFGAGTRLSVL.

A few counts support this clonotype. The conserved phenylalanine or tryptophan normally closing the CDR3 is absent here, so this likely arose from a read error. The DNA is omitted, as the CDR3 cannot be located on it reliably, and the CDR3 follows TCRdb's listing. The CDR3 sequence: CSASSSGTIFL. The V gene is TRBV20-1, the J gene TRBJ2-7; the table names TRBD2, a call not compared with the DNA. Both ends counted, the CDR3 spans 11 residues. Germline CDR1 is DFQATT and CDR2 is SNEGSKA (reference sequence).

The rearrangement links TRBV3-1 to TRBJ2-5; D not certain. This CDR3 spans 12 amino acids. Germline V lookup: CDR1 LGHDT, CDR2 YNNKEL (reference sequence). Trimming shortened V by 3 bases and J by 5 bases, and 7 bases separated the two germline ends. The CDR3 reads CASSHSAETQYF. The CDR3 DNA reads TGTGCCAGCAGCCATTCCGCGGAGACCCAGTACTTC.

This clonotype was observed a few times. The chain carries TRBV7-2 and TRBJ2-7; possible D gene TRBD2, 6 bases. The CDR3 is 14 residues long. The ends were cut back, 5 bases at V and 7 bases at J, with 18 bases in the middle. Germline V lookup: CDR1 SGHTA, CDR2 FQGNSA. The CDR3 here is CASSQTGPRGEQYF. CDR3 in DNA: TGTGCCAGCAGCCAAACAGGCCCTCGGGGGGAGCAGTACTTC.

This clonotype was found many times. The chain recombines TRBV12-3 or TRBV12-4 with TRBJ2-1; D call uncertain. CDR3 size: 10 residues. V lost 5 bases and J lost 10, with 6 bases in between. CDR3 sequence reads: CASSLQEQFF. As DNA, the CDR3 is TGTGCCAGCAGTCTCCAGGAGCAGTTCTTC.

This clonotype was found many times. The chain has TRBV5-1 and TRBJ2-7, with 10 bases that match TRBD2. This CDR3 is 14 amino acids long. The V and J ends lost 5 bases and 8 bases, in that order; junction bases with no gene match: 10. From germline, CDR1 is SGHRS and CDR2 YFSETQ. The chain's CDR3 is CASRSTSGMDQQYF. In DNA form, the CDR3 reads TGCGCCAGCAGGAGCACTAGCGGGATGGACCAGCAGTACTTC. Full variable domain (rest looked up from reference TRBV5-1 and TRBJ2-7): KAGVTQTPRYLIKTRGQQVTLSCSPISGHRSVSWYQQTPGQGLQFLFEYFSETQRNKGNFPGRFSGRQFSNSRSEMNVSTLELGDSALYLCASRSTSGMDQQYFGPGTRLTVT.

Many counts were recorded for this clonotype. V and J are TRBV5-1 and TRBJ2-2; D gene uncertain. CDR3 length equals 14 residues. CDR1 SGHRS and CDR2 YFSETQ come from the germline V gene. V lost 6 bases and J lost 0, with 9 bases in between. The CDR3 region has the DNA TGCGCCAGCATTCAAGGCGCGAACACCGGGGAGCTGTTTTTT. Translated, it gives CASIQGANTGELFF.

This clonotype was seen repeatedly, ten times or more. The V and J genes are TRBV20-1 and TRBJ2-3, with 8 positions matching TRBD2. CDR1 and CDR2 from the germline V gene are DFQATT and SNEGSKA (reference sequence). The length of the CDR3 is 15 residues. V shed 6 bases, J shed 6 bases, and the junction held 14 bases outside the gene matches. The CDR3 loop reads CSATAVSSGVDTQYF. The CDR3 coding sequence is TGCAGTGCCACCGCCGTGAGTAGCGGGGTGGATACGCAGTATTTT.

This clonotype has a count of ten or more. The chain couples TRBV3-1 to TRBJ2-3; D not certain. This CDR3 has 13 residues. Looked up from germline, CDR1 is LGHDT and CDR2 is YNNKEL (reference sequence). Trimming removed 5 bases at V and 4 bases at J, with 10 bases between. The DNA of the CDR3 is TGTGCCAGCAGCGTAGATGGATCAGATACGCAGTATTTT. Its protein product is CASSVDGSDTQYF.

This clonotype came up many times. This chain uses TRBV20-1 with TRBJ2-3, with 11 bases lining up with TRBD2. The CDR3 totals 17 residues. V shed 5 bases and J 3 bases; nucleotides not matched to a gene: 13. The germline V gene has CDR1 DFQATT and CDR2 SNEGSKA (reference sequence). CDR3 bases: TGCAGTGCTTCAGTTAGCGGGGGGGCCGTTTGGACAGATACGCAGTATTTT. Translation gives CSASVSGGAVWTDTQYF.

Notes on this clonotype: A clone one base away is much larger, so this may be a read error. CDR3 region: CASIIGASGSCYEQYF. Written as DNA, the CDR3 is TGTGCCAGCATCATAGGGGCTAGCGGATCTTGCTACGAGCAGTACTTC. The chain carries TRBV2 and TRBJ2-7, with TRBD2 identical over 7 bases. Looked up from germline, CDR1 is SNHLY and CDR2 is FYNNEI. Trimming cost V 7 bases and J 3 bases; bases outside gene matches: 15. This CDR3 spans 16 amino acids.

This clonotype showed up just a few times. An end of the junction does not agree with germline; a read error may underlie this. The chain combines TRBV28 with TRBJ1-5; TRBD1 agrees at 10 bases. CDR3 size: 17 residues. Germline-derived CDR1 and CDR2 are MDHEN and SYDVKM. The CDR3 loop reads CASSPIRQGASNQLQHF. CDR3 in DNA: TGTGCCAGCAGTCCTATCCGACAGGGGGCAAGCAATCAGCTCCAGCATTTT.

This clonotype showed up many times. The J gene is TRBJ2-5, the V gene TRBV7-8; D may correspond to TRBD1 or TRBD2 (5 bases each). This CDR3 is 14 amino acids long. Germline loops: CDR1 SGHVS, CDR2 FQNEAQ. Trimming shortened V by 4 bases and J by 5 bases, and 14 bases separated the two germline ends. The DNA of the CDR3 is TGTGCCAGCAGCTATGGGACCATCGCGGAGACCCAGTACTTC. Translating it yields CASSYGTIAETQYF.

This clonotype was seen many times. The V call is TRBV12-3 or TRBV12-4, the J call TRBJ1-6; D possibly corresponds to TRBD1 (6 bases). Trimming removed 7 bases from V and 5 bases from J, with 12 bases in between. The CDR3 totals 14 residues. The CDR3, as DNA: TGTGCCAGCACCGGTGACAGGAATAATTCACCCCTCCACTTT. Translating gives CASTGDRNNSPLHF.

This clonotype has at least ten counts. The rearrangement joins TRBV6-6 to TRBJ2-4; D uncertain. The CDR3 runs to 13 residues. The ends were cut back, 6 bases at V and 0 bases at J, with 6 bases in the middle. Germline V gives CDR1 MNHNY, CDR2 SVGAGI (reference sequence). The CDR3 bases are TGTGCCAGCAGCCCGGTAGCCAAAAACATTCAGTACTTC. Its protein is CASSPVAKNIQYF.

The V gene is TRBV28, the J gene TRBJ1-3; 7 nucleotides agree with TRBD1. Germline assignment: CDR1 MDHEN and CDR2 SYDVKM. V gave up 2 bases and J gave up 7 bases; unmatched junction bases: 11. This CDR3 has 16 amino acids. The CDR3 is CASSLRTGLFMNTIYF. In DNA form, the CDR3 reads TGTGCCAGCAGTTTAAGGACAGGCCTTTTTATGAACACCATATATTTT.